This TCR beta chain stems from a study of spatial heterogeneity in lung cancer. The overall study: Among detected sequences, beta-chain ones consistently exceeded alpha-chain ones in number.

Every TCR cDNA molecule carried a tag that served as a unique molecular identifier. Each CDR3 protein is one row after TCRdb ran MiXCR on the 5' RACE reads. The sample lists some 11,000 distinct CDR3 sequences, 4% to 6.5% occurring once. Time point: sample taken at primary tumor resection. Samples were obtained from 70 or so donors, all untreated early-stage non-small cell lung cancer patients. Whole RNA obtained from tumor, nontumor lung or frozen PBMC underwent sequencing without sorting. As regards this clonotype: No antigen is known for it. Within a library made for alpha chains, this beta chain is off target, and its count is uninformative.

Study-wide results and limits: Tumor mutation count correlated with how many alpha and beta TCRs expanded intratumorally.

This CDR3 has 15 amino acids. Germline-derived CDR1 and CDR2 are KGHSH and LQKENI. The V segment lost 2 bases and the J segment 7 bases; nucleotides outside the gene matches: 5. The sequence derives from a male donor with early-stage non-small cell lung cancer. The V and J genes are TRBV18 and TRBJ2-2, with TRBD1 matching over 9 bases. The sample was lung tumor tissue, taken at surgery. CDR3 loop: CASSPRTGDVGELFF. The CDR3 coding sequence is TGTGCCAGCTCACCAAGGACAGGGGATGTCGGGGAGCTGTTTTTT.